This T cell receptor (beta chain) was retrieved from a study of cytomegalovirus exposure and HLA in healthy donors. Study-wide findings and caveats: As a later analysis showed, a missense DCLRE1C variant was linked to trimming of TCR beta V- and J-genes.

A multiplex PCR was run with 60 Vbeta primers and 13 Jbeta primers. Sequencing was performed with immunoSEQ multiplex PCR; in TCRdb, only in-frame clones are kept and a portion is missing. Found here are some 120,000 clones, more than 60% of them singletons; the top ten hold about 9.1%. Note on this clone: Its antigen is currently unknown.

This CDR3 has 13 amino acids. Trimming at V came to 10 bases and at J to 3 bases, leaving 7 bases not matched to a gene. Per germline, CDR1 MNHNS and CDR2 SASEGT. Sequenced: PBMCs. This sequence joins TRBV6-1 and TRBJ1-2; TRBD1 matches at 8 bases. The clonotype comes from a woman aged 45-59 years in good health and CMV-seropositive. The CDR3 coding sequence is TGTGCCACCAAACAGGGGGTGCACTATGGCTACACCTTC. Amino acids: CATKQGVHYGYTF.